These 8 T cell receptor beta chains originate from one sample sequenced in a study of vaccination and CD4 T cells after COVID-19. Treatment of the sample: roughly 11-day PBMC culture with coronavirus spike peptide pools or control peptides (ViraFEST assay). Prior to the COVID-19 pandemic (2011-2018), the unexposed donor's CD4+ T cells were collected. Sequenced with the Oncomine TCR Beta short-read assay was DNA taken from cultured CD4+ T cells. Each CDR3 protein is one row after TCRdb ran MiXCR on the PCR reads. The sample comprises about 7,100 distinct CDR3 sequences, around 45% of which are singletons, and roughly 33% rests with the top ten. No antigen has been identified for these receptors. The sequencing input was CD4+ T cells from blood, cultured in vitro. These receptors were collected from a human donor in good health.

This clonotype was seen a handful of times. This chain links TRBV20-1 with TRBJ2-5, with 8 bases aligning to TRBD2. The CDR3 runs to 15 residues. Germline CDR1 reads DFQATT; CDR2 reads SNEGSKA (reference sequence). V was pared by 0 bases and J by 8 bases, with 11 bases of the junction left unmatched. The CDR3 region is CSARDLDGGAETQYF. For the CDR3, the DNA is TGCAGTGCTAGAGATCTGGACGGGGGGGCAGAAACCCAGTACTTC.

This chain uses TRBV9 with TRBJ2-5; 8 bases are a match to TRBD2. The length of the CDR3 is 12 residues. V shed 1 base and J 9 bases; nucleotides not matched to a gene: 2. Germline CDR1 reads SGDLS; CDR2 reads YYNGEE. CDR3 amino acids: CASSVSGGAQYF. The CDR3 bases are TGTGCCAGCAGCGTATCCGGGGGGGCCCAGTACTTC.

The chain has TRBV19 and TRBJ1-2; tentative D call: TRBD1 (5 bases). The CDR3 extends over 12 amino acids. CDR1 LNHDA and CDR2 SQIVND come from the germline V gene (reference sequence). Trimming removed 7 bases at V and 5 bases at J, with 11 bases between. The CDR3 region is CASTTDRYGYTF. CDR3 in DNA: TGTGCCAGTACCACTGACAGATATGGCTACACCTTC.

Only a few counts were recorded for this clonotype. J is TRBJ1-1 and V is TRBV6-1; D not certain. Germline V lookup: CDR1 MNHNS, CDR2 SASEGT. Trimming removed 1 base from V and 3 bases from J, with 9 bases in between. This CDR3 is built from 14 residues. In nucleotides, the CDR3 is TGTGCCAGCAGTGAAGGATACCGGGACACTGAAGCTTTCTTT. Amino acids: CASSEGYRDTEAFF.

V and J are TRBV6-5 and TRBJ1-2; 11 nucleotides line up with TRBD1. Trimming at V came to 2 bases and at J to 6 bases, leaving 20 bases not matched to a gene. Germline V gene data show CDR1 as MNHEY and CDR2 as SVGAGI. The CDR3 spans 20 residues. CDR3 DNA sequence: TGTGCCAGCAGTTACCGCGGGACAGGGGGTTCGTGGAGGGCACCAGATGGCTACACCTTC. Translated: CASSYRGTGGSWRAPDGYTF.

This clonotype was seen more than once but under ten times. V is TRBV6-1 and J is TRBJ1-1; 7 positions match TRBD1. CDR1 and CDR2 from the germline V gene are MNHNS and SASEGT. This CDR3 comprises 13 residues. V was clipped by 7 bases and J by 4 bases; unmatched bases: 6. The CDR3 nucleotides read TGTGCCAGCACTCAGGGGGTCGGCACTGAAGCTTTCTTT. Its protein product is CASTQGVGTEAFF.

This clonotype showed up just a few times. The V call is TRBV20-1, the J call TRBJ2-2; unclear D gene. Germline assignment: CDR1 DFQATT and CDR2 SNEGSKA (reference sequence). The CDR3 is made up of 13 amino acids. The ends were cut back, 6 bases at V and 6 bases at J, with 14 bases in the middle. The DNA of the CDR3 is TGCAGTGCCTCCCTGGCGAGCTCCGGGGAGCTGTTTTTT. Residues: CSASLASSGELFF.

CDR3: CASSLGGVGNTEAFF. The CDR3 nucleotides read TGTGCCAGCAGTTTGGGGGGGGTTGGGAACACTGAAGCTTTCTTT. This chain links TRBV12-3 or TRBV12-4 with TRBJ1-1; D is perhaps TRBD1 (5 bases). This CDR3 contains 15 residues. Trimming removed 3 bases from V and 1 base from J, with 12 bases in between.